This is a list of T cell receptor beta chains from one sample in a study of T cell repertoires in cytomegalovirus infection. TCRdb reanalysed the reads using MiXCR and keeps one entry per CDR3 protein. The repertoire holds 830,000 or so distinct CDR3 sequences, with less than 35% as singletons. These TCRs are of unknown antigen specificity. This sample comprised cultured CD8+ T cells from PBMCs, obtained from culture after CMV antigen stimulation. These receptors all come from a human donor in good health (CMV status not recorded). Some clones in this sample may be carry-over from other donors' samples. CDR3s include the opening cysteine and the closing phenylalanine or tryptophan. The order of the fields is clone size, V gene, J gene, D gene, CDR3 DNA, CDR3 protein. A D gene is named only where the DNA matches it firmly. The size of a clone is reported for some rows only, either as once, few or many, or as a class for expanded clones.

size: -; V: TRBV9; J: TRBJ1-1; D: TRBD1; DNA: TGTGCCAGCAGCATAAAGACAGGGGAAGCTTTCTTT; CDR3: CASSIKTGEAFF
size: -; V: TRBV5-1; J: TRBJ2-1; D: TRBD2; DNA: TGCGCCAGCAGCTTTTCGGGACTAGCGGGGACGCATGAGCAGTTCTTC; CDR3: CASSFSGLAGTHEQFF
size: -; V: TRBV2; J: TRBJ2-7; D: -; DNA: TGTGCCAGCAGTGAAGCGGGGGGGCGGGAAGAGCAGTACTTC; CDR3: CASSEAGGREEQYF
size: few; V: TRBV6-1; J: TRBJ2-7; D: -; DNA: TGTGCCAGCAAACCTCCGGGTCCCTTCTACGAGCAGTACTTC; CDR3: CASKPPGPFYEQYF
size: -; V: TRBV5-1; J: TRBJ2-1; D: TRBD2; DNA: TGCGCCAGCAGCTTGGGGCTAGCGGGGGGACTAACCTACAATGAGCAGTTCTTC; CDR3: CASSLGLAGGLTYNEQFF
size: -; V: TRBV27; J: TRBJ1-6; D: -; DNA: TGTGCCAGCGCCCTGAGCCCAGGGCGTGATTCACCCCTCCACTTT; CDR3: CASALSPGRDSPLHF
size: -; V: TRBV2; J: TRBJ2-7; D: TRBD1; DNA: TGTGCCAGCAGTTTCTCCGGGACAGGGACCTACGAGCAGTACTTC; CDR3: CASSFSGTGTYEQYF
size: many; V: TRBV27; J: TRBJ2-7; D: -; DNA: TGTGCCAGCAGCTCCCTTTCATCCTACGAGCAGTACTTC; CDR3: CASSSLSSYEQYF
size: many; V: TRBV24-1; J: TRBJ2-2; D: -; DNA: TGTGCCACCACGGGGAACACCGGGGAGCTGTTTTTT; CDR3: CATTGNTGELFF
size: few; V: TRBV18; J: TRBJ2-5; D: -; DNA: TGTGCCAGCTCACCGGAAGGGGCTCACCAAGAGACCCAGTACTTC; CDR3: CASSPEGAHQETQYF
size: -; V: TRBV7-6; J: TRBJ2-1; D: -; DNA: TGTGCCAGCAGCCGTCCGGGACAAGAGCAGTTCTTC; CDR3: CASSRPGQEQFF
size: -; V: TRBV7-9; J: TRBJ2-1; D: TRBD2; DNA: TGTGCCAGCAGCTGGGAACGGACTAGCGGGGGGAATGAGCAGTTCTTC; CDR3: CASSWERTSGGNEQFF
size: many; V: TRBV12-3/TRBV12-4; J: TRBJ2-3; D: -; DNA: TGTGCCAGCAGCAAGGGGCCAGATACGCAGTATTTT; CDR3: CASSKGPDTQYF
size: few; V: TRBV7-6; J: TRBJ1-1; D: -; DNA: TGTGCCAGCAGCTTAGGGCTCCTGAGCACTGAAGCTTTCTTT; CDR3: CASSLGLLSTEAFF
size: few; V: TRBV6-2/TRBV6-3; J: TRBJ2-5; D: -; DNA: TGTGCCAGCAGAAAAATTTTGGGACATCCGCTCCAAGAGACCCAGTACTTC; CDR3: CASRKILGHPLQETQYF
size: many; V: TRBV7-2; J: TRBJ2-5; D: -; DNA: TGTGCCAGCAGCCTGGGCAGACGGTACCAAGAGACCCAGTACTTC; CDR3: CASSLGRRYQETQYF
size: -; V: TRBV4-1; J: TRBJ1-1; D: -; DNA: TGCGCCAGCAGCCAAGATAAGTTAAACACTGAAGCTTTCTTT; CDR3: CASSQDKLNTEAFF
size: few; V: TRBV4-1; J: TRBJ2-1; D: TRBD2; DNA: TGCGCCAGCAGCCGACTCCGACTAGCGGGGGACAATGAGCAGTTCTTC; CDR3: CASSRLRLAGDNEQFF
size: -; V: TRBV11-3; J: TRBJ2-2; D: TRBD1; DNA: TGTGCCAACAGCCACAGGGGGCTGGACACCGGGGAGCTGTTTTTT; CDR3: CANSHRGLDTGELFF
size: many; V: TRBV29-1; J: TRBJ1-1; D: -; DNA: TGCAGCGTTGAACAGATTTTGGACACTGAAGCTTTCTTT; CDR3: CSVEQILDTEAFF
size: few; V: TRBV4-1; J: TRBJ1-2; D: -; DNA: TGCGCCAGCAGCCAAGATTGGACCGCCCGGGATGGCTACACCTTC; CDR3: CASSQDWTARDGYTF
size: few; V: TRBV20-1; J: TRBJ1-6; D: -; DNA: TGCAGTGCTCCTGGGGGGACAATCAATAATTCACCCCTCCACTTT; CDR3: CSAPGGTINNSPLHF
size: -; V: TRBV7-9; J: TRBJ1-2; D: -; DNA: TGTGCCAGCAGCTTTGAGGGCCTCCCCTATGGCTACACCTTC; CDR3: CASSFEGLPYGYTF
size: -; V: TRBV12-3/TRBV12-4; J: TRBJ2-5; D: -; DNA: TGTGCCAGCAGTTTACGTCACAGAATACAAGAGACCCAGTACTTC; CDR3: CASSLRHRIQETQYF
size: few; V: TRBV29-1; J: TRBJ2-2; D: -; DNA: TGCAGCGTTGAACAGGTGAACACCGGGGAGCTGTTTTTT; CDR3: CSVEQVNTGELFF
size: once; V: TRBV4-1; J: TRBJ2-1; D: -; DNA: TGCGCCAGCAGCTACGGATTACACGGGGGACGCTCCTACAATGAGCAGTTCTTC; CDR3: CASSYGLHGGRSYNEQFF
size: -; V: TRBV7-9; J: TRBJ2-1; D: -; DNA: TGTGCCAGCCGCTTAGCCGAGAACAATGAGCAGTTCTTC; CDR3: CASRLAENNEQFF
size: -; V: TRBV27; J: TRBJ2-1; D: -; DNA: TGTGCCAGCAGTTTAGTCGGGGGAGTGGGCTACAATGAGCAGTTCTTC; CDR3: CASSLVGGVGYNEQFF
size: -; V: TRBV6-4; J: TRBJ1-5; D: TRBD1; DNA: TGTGCCAGCAGTGAGACAGGGGAGGCCAATCAGCCCCAGCATTTT; CDR3: CASSETGEANQPQHF
size: -; V: TRBV6-5; J: TRBJ1-2; D: -; DNA: TGTGCCAGCAGTAACCCCCGGGGGGCGCGAGGCTACACCTTC; CDR3: CASSNPRGARGYTF
size: few; V: TRBV7-9; J: TRBJ1-2; D: -; DNA: TGTGCCAGCAGCCCCGTCGGCAGTATCTATGGCTACACCTTC; CDR3: CASSPVGSIYGYTF
size: many; V: TRBV7-2; J: TRBJ2-1; D: -; DNA: TGTGCCAGCAGCTTCAACAGGGTCCATGAGCAGTTCTTC; CDR3: CASSFNRVHEQFF
size: -; V: TRBV10-3; J: TRBJ2-1; D: -; DNA: TGTGCCACCCTTGAGGGCTCCTACAATGAGCAGTTCTTC; CDR3: CATLEGSYNEQFF
size: few; V: TRBV5-4; J: TRBJ1-4; D: TRBD1; DNA: TGTGCCAGCAGCCCCCGACAGGGAACTAATGAAAAACTGTTTTTT; CDR3: CASSPRQGTNEKLFF
size: many; V: TRBV6-1; J: TRBJ2-6; D: -; DNA: TGTGCCAGCAGTGAATTTTCAGACAGAGCCCCTGGGGCCAACGTCCTGACTTTC; CDR3: CASSEFSDRAPGANVLTF
size: few; V: TRBV19; J: TRBJ2-2; D: -; DNA: TGTGCCAGTAGTATGAGGTCTTACACCGGGGAGCTGTTTTTT; CDR3: CASSMRSYTGELFF
size: few; V: TRBV7-3; J: TRBJ1-2; D: -; DNA: TGTGCCAGCAGCTTAACGGACGGAAACAGGGATTTGGCTGGCTACACCTTC; CDR3: CASSLTDGNRDLAGYTF
size: -; V: TRBV9; J: TRBJ2-7; D: -; DNA: TGTGCCAGCAGCGTGAGAGAAACCTACGAGCAGTACTTC; CDR3: CASSVRETYEQYF
size: -; V: TRBV28; J: TRBJ1-2; D: TRBD1; DNA: TGTGCCAGCACCTTTTCAGGGGGCGCAGAGGGCTACACCTTC; CDR3: CASTFSGGAEGYTF
size: -; V: TRBV24-1; J: TRBJ2-3; D: -; DNA: TGTGCCACCAGTGATTTTGCAGGGCAGGGTTGGAACACAGATACGCAGTATTTT; CDR3: CATSDFAGQGWNTDTQYF
size: -; V: TRBV5-4; J: TRBJ2-3; D: TRBD2; DNA: TGTGCCAGCAGCGGTAATAGCGGGGGGATACTTTCCGATACGCAGTATTTT; CDR3: CASSGNSGGILSDTQYF
size: many; V: TRBV7-6; J: TRBJ2-7; D: TRBD1; DNA: TGTGCCAGCAGCTTAGCCTGGGGGACAGGGAACGAGCAGTACTTC; CDR3: CASSLAWGTGNEQYF
size: -; V: TRBV7-2; J: TRBJ2-5; D: TRBD2; DNA: TGTGCCAGCAGCAACGGACTAGCGGGGGCCCAGTACTTC; CDR3: CASSNGLAGAQYF
size: -; V: TRBV12-3/TRBV12-4; J: TRBJ2-2; D: TRBD2; DNA: TGTGCCAGCAGTTTAGAGGCTAGCGGGGCCGGGGAGCTGTTTTTT; CDR3: CASSLEASGAGELFF
size: -; V: TRBV7-9; J: TRBJ1-1; D: -; DNA: TGTGCCAGCAGCTTATTGGACAGTTACCACACTGAAGCTTTCTTT; CDR3: CASSLLDSYHTEAFF
size: few; V: TRBV19; J: TRBJ2-4; D: -; DNA: TGTGCCAGTAGTAGTAGTTTAGCCAAAAACATTCAGTACTTC; CDR3: CASSSSLAKNIQYF
size: many; V: TRBV11-1; J: TRBJ1-4; D: TRBD1; DNA: TGTGCCAGCAGCCCGACAGGGGGCGAGGATGAAAAACTGTTTTTT; CDR3: CASSPTGGEDEKLFF
size: -; V: TRBV7-4; J: TRBJ2-7; D: -; DNA: TGTGCCAGCATCAATACGGGAAGGTCTATCTACGAGCAGTACTTC; CDR3: CASINTGRSIYEQYF
size: -; V: TRBV2; J: TRBJ2-1; D: TRBD1; DNA: TGTGCCAGCAGTGAAGTAGGCAGGGGGCTCTATGAGCAGTTCTTC; CDR3: CASSEVGRGLYEQFF
size: -; V: TRBV27; J: TRBJ2-7; D: -; DNA: TGTGCCAGCAGTTTGAGGGGGGGGGCCTACGAGCAGTACTTC; CDR3: CASSLRGGAYEQYF
size: -; V: TRBV6-2/TRBV6-3; J: TRBJ2-7; D: -; DNA: TGTGCCAGCAGGCCGGGACGGGGCTACGAGCAGTACTTC; CDR3: CASRPGRGYEQYF
size: few; V: TRBV7-9; J: TRBJ1-1; D: -; DNA: TGTGCCAGCAGCTTAGCGGTGGGCATGAACACTGAAGCTTTCTTT; CDR3: CASSLAVGMNTEAFF
size: -; V: TRBV5-5; J: TRBJ1-3; D: -; DNA: TGTGCCAGCAGCCGGAGAGGGGAATTAGTTCGTGAAAACACCATATATTTT; CDR3: CASSRRGELVRENTIYF